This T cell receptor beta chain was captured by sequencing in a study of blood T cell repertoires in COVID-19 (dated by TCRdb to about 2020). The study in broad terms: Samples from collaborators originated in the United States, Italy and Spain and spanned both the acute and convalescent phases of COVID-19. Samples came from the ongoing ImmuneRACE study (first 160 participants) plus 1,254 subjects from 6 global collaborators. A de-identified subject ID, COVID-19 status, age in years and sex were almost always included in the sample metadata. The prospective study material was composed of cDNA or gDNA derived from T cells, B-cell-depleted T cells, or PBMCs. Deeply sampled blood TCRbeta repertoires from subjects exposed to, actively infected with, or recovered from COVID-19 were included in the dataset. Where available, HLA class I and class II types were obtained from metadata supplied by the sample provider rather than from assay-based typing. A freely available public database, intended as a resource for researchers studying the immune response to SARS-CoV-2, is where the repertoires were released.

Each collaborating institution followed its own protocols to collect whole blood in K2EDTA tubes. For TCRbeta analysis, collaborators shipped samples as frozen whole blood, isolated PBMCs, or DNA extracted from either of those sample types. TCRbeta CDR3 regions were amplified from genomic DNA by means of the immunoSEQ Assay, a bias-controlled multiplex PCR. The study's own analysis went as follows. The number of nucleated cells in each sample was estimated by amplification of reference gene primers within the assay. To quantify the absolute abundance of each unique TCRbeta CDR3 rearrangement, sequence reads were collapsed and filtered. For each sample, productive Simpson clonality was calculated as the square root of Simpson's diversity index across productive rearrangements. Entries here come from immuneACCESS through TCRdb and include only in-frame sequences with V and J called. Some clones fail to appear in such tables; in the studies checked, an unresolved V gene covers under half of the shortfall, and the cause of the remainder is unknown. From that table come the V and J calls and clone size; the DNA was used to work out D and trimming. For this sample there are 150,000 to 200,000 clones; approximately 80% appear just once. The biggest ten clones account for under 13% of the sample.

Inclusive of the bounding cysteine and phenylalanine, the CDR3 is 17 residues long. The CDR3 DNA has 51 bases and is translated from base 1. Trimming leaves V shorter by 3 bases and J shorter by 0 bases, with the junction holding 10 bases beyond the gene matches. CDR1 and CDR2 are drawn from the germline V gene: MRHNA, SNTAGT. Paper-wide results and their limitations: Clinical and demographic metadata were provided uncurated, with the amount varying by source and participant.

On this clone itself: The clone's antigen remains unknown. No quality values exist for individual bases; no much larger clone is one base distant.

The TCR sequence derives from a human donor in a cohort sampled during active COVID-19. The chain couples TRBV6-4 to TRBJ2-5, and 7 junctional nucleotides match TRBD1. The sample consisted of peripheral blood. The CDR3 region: CASSDPSGQTHQETQYF. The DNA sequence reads TGTGCCAGCAGTGATCCCTCGGGACAGACCCACCAAGAGACCCAGTACTTC.